This TCR beta chain appears in the sequencing data of a study of cytomegalovirus exposure and HLA in healthy donors. Study-level results: Specificity of a few CMV-associated chains for CMV antigens was verified in vitro.

This clone has only one observation. Its antigen is undetermined. Sequencing used immunoSEQ multiplex PCR; TCRdb keeps in-frame clones, though not all of them. The profile covers around 150,000 clones, with 89% appearing a single time and around a tenth taken by the ten largest. V shed 10 bases and J 4 bases; nucleotides not matched to a gene: 5. The CDR3 consists of 13 residues. The germline V gene has CDR1 MNHEY and CDR2 SVGAGI. Sequenced: PBMCs. The chain couples TRBV6-5 to TRBJ2-7, with 12 bases that match TRBD2. This receptor was obtained from a woman between 18 and 29 years old in good health and CMV-seropositive. DNA for the CDR3: TGTGCCACTTCGGGACTAGCGGGTTACGAGCAGTACTTC. Its translation is CATSGLAGYEQYF.